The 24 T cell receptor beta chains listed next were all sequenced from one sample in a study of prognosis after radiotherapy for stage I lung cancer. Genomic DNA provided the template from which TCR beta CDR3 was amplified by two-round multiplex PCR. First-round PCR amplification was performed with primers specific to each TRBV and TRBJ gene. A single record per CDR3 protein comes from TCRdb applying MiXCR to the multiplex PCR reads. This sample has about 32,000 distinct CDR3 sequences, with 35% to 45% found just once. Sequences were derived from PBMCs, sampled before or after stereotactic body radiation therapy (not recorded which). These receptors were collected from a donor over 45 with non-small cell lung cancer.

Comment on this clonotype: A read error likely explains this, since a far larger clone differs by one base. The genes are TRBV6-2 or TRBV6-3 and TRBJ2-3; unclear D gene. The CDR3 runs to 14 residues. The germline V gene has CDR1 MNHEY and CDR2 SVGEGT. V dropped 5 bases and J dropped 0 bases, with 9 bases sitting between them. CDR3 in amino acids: CASSVEGSTDTQYF. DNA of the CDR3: TGTGCCAGCAGTGTCGAAGGCAGCACAGATACGCAGTATTTT.

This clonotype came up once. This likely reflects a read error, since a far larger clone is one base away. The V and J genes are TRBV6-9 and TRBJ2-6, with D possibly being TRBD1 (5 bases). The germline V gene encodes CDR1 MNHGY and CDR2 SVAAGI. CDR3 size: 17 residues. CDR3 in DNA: TGTGCCAGCAGTTACCACGCGGTCGCCTCTGGGGCCAACATCCTGACTTTC. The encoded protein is CASSYHAVASGANILTF.

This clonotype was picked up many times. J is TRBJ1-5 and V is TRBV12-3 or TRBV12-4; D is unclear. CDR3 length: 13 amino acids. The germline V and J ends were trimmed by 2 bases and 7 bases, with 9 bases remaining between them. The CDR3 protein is CASSLQGSQPQHF. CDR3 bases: TGTGCCAGCAGTTTACAAGGGAGCCAGCCCCAGCATTTT.

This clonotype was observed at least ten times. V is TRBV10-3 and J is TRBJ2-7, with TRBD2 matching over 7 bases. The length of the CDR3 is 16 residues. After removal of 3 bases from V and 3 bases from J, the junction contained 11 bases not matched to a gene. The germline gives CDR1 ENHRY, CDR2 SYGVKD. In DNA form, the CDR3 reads TGTGCCATCAGTGATCCGGGGCGGGGGAAAGACTACGAGCAGTACTTC. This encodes CAISDPGRGKDYEQYF.

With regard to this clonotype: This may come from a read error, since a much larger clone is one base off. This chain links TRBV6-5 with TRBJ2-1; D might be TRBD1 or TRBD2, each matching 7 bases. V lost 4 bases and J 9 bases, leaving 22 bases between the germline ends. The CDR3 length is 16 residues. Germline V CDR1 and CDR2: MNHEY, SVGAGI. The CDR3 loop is CASSSFRGGCEAEQFF. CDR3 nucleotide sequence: TGTGCCAGCAGTTCGTTCAGGGGGGGGTGCGAAGCTGAGCAGTTCTTC.

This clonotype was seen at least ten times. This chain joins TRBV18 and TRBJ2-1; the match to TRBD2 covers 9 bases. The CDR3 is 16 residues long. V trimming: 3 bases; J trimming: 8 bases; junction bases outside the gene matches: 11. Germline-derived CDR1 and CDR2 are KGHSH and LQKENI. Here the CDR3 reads CASSPLSGSPVDEQFF. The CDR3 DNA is TGTGCCAGCTCACCCCTTAGCGGGAGCCCCGTCGATGAGCAGTTCTTC. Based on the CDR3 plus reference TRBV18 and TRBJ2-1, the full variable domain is NAGVMQNPRHLVRRRGQEARLRCSPMKGHSHVYWYRQLPEEGLKFMVYLQKENIIDESGMPKERFSAEFPKEGPSILRIQQVVRGDSAAYFCASSPLSGSPVDEQFFGPGTRLTVL.

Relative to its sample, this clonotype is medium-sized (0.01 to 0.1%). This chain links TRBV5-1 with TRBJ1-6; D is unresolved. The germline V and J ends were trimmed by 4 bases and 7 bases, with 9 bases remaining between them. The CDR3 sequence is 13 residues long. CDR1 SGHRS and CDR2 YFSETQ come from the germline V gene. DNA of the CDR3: TGCGCCAGCAGCCAACAAGGGAATTCACCCCTCCACTTT. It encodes CASSQQGNSPLHF.

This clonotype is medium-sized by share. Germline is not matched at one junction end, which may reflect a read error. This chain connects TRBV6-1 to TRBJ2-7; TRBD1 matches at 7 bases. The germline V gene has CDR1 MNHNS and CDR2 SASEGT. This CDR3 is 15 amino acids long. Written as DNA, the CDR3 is TGTGCCAGCACTGAAGGACAGGACCCCACCTACGAGCAGTACTTC. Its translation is CASTEGQDPTYEQYF.

CDR3 region: CASSPRGRTGELFF. In DNA form, the CDR3 reads TGTGCCAGCAGCCCCAGGGGGCGAACCGGGGAGCTGTTTTTT. This sequence joins TRBV11-1 and TRBJ2-2, with 8 positions matching TRBD1. V shed 5 bases, J shed 5 bases, and the junction held 4 bases outside the gene matches. Germline V gene data show CDR1 as SGHAT and CDR2 as FQDESV (reference sequence). The CDR3 consists of 14 residues.

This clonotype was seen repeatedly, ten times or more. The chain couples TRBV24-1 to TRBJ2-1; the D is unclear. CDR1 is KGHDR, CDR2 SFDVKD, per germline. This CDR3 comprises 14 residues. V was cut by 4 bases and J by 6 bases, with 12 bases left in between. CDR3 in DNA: TGTGCCACCAGTGAACACGGCATGGTCAATGAGCAGTTCTTC. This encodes CATSEHGMVNEQFF.

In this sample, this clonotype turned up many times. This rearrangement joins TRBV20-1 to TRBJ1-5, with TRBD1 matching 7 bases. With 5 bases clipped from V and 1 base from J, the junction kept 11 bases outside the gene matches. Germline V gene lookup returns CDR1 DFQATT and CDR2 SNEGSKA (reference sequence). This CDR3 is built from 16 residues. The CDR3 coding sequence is TGCAGTGCTTTATCCATACAGGGGCAGAGCAATCAGCCCCAGCATTTT. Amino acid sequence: CSALSIQGQSNQPQHF.

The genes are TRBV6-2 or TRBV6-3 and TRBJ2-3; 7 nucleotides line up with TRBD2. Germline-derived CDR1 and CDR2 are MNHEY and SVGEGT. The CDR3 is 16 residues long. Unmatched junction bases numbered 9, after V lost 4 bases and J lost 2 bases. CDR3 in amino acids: CASSWPSGAPTDTQYF. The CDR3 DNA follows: TGTGCCAGCAGTTGGCCTAGCGGTGCCCCCACAGATACGCAGTATTTT.

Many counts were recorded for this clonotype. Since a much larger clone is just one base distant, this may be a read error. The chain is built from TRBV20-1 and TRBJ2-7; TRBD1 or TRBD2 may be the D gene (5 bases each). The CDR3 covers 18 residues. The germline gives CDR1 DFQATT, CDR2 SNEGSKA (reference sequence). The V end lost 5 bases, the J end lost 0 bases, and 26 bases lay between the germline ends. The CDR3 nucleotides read TGCAGTGCTCGAAGCACGTGGGGGAGTGCCTTCAGCTCCTACGAGCAGTACTTC. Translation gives CSARSTWGSAFSSYEQYF.

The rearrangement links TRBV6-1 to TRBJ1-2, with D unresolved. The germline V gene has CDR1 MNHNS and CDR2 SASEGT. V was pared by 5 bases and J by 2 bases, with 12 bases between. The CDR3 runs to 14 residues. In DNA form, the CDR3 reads TGTGCCAGCAGTTCGTGGACGGCGAACTATGGCTACACCTTC. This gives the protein CASSSWTANYGYTF.

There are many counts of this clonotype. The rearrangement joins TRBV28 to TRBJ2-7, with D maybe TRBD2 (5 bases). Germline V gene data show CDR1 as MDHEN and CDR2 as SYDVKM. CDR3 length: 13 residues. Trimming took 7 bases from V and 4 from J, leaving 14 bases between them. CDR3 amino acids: CASMVGIGYEQYF. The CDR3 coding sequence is TGTGCCAGCATGGTCGGGATTGGGTACGAGCAGTACTTC.

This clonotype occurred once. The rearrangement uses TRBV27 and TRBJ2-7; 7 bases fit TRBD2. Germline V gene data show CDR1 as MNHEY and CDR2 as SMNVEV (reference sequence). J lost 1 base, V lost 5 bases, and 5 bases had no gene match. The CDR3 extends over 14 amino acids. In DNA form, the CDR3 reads TGTGCCAGCAGTCAATCGGGAGGTTCCTACGAGCAGTACTTC. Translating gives CASSQSGGSYEQYF.

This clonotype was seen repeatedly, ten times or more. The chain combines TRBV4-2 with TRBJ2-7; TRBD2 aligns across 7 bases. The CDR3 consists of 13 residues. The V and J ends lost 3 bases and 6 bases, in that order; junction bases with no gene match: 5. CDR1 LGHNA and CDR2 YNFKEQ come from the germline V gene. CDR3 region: CASSHELAREQYF. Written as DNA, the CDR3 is TGTGCCAGCAGCCATGAACTAGCGCGCGAGCAGTACTTC.

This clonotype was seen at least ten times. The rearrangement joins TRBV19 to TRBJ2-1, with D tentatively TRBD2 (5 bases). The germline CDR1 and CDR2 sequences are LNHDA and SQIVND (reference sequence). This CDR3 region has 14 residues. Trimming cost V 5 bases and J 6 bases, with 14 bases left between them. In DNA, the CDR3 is TGTGCCAGTAGTGATGGGAGTCCTAGCAATGAGCAGTTCTTC. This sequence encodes CASSDGSPSNEQFF.

The CDR3: CASSSYTSGYGYTF. In nucleotides, the CDR3 is TGTGCCAGCAGCAGCTACACCTCGGGCTATGGCTACACCTTC. The chain is built from TRBV6-1 and TRBJ1-2; D remains ambiguous. Trimming stripped 6 bases from V and 4 bases from J, with 15 bases between. Germline assignment: CDR1 MNHNS and CDR2 SASEGT. The CDR3 covers 14 residues.

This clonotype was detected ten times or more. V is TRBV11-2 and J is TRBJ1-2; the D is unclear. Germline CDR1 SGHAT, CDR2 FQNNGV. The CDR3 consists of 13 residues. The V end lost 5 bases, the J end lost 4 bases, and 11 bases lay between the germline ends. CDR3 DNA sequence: TGTGCCAGCAGCCCCATCACAGTCTATGGCTACACCTTC. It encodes CASSPITVYGYTF.

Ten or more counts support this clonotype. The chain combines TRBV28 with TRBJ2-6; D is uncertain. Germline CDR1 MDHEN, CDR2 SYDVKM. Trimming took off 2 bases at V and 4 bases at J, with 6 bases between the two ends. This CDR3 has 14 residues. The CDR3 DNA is TGTGCCAGCAGTTTAGTACCCGGGGCCAACGTCCTGACTTTC. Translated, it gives CASSLVPGANVLTF. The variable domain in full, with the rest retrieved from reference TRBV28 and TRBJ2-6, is DVKVTQSSRYLVKRTGEKVFLECVQDMDHENMFWYRQDPGLGLRLIYFSYDVKMKEKGDIPEGYSVSREKKERFSLILESASTNQTSMYLCASSLVPGANVLTFGAGSRLTVL.

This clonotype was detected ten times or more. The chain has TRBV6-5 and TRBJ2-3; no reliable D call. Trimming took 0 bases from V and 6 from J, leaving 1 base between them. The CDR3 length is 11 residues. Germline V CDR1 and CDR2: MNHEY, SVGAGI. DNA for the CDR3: TGTGCCAGCAGTTACTCGGATACGCAGTATTTT. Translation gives CASSYSDTQYF.

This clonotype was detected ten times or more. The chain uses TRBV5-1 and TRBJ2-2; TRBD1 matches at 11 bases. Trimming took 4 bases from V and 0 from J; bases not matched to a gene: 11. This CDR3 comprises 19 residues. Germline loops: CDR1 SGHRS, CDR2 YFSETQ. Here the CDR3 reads CASSRKGTGGYANTGELFF. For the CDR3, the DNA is TGCGCCAGCAGCAGAAAGGGGACAGGGGGTTACGCGAACACCGGGGAGCTGTTTTTT.

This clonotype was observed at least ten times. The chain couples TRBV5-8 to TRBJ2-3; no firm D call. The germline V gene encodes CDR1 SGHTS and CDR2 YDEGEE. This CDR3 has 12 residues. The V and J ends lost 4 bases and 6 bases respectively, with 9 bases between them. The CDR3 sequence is CASSAQHDTQYF. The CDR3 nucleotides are TGTGCCAGCAGCGCTCAACACGATACGCAGTATTTT.